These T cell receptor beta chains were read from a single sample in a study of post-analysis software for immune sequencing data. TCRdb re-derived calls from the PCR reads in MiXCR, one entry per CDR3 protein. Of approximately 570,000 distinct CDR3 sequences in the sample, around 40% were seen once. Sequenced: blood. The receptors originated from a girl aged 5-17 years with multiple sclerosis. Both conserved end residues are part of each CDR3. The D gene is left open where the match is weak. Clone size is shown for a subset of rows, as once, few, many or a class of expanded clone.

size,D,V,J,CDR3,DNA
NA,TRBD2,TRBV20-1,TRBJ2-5,CSARDPSGDLRTQYF,TGCAGTGCTAGAGATCCTAGCGGGGACCTAAGGACCCAGTACTTC
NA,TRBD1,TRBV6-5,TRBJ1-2,CASSMTGDDGYTF,TGTGCCAGCAGTATGACAGGGGATGATGGCTACACCTTC
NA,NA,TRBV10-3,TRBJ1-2,CAISEESLDGYTF,TGTGCCATCAGTGAAGAGTCATTGGATGGCTACACCTTC
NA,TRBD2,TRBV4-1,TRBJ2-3,CASSQDGSGSGSDTQYF,TGCGCCAGCAGCCAAGACGGCAGCGGGAGTGGTTCAGATACGCAGTATTTT
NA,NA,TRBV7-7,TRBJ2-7,CASSLRDSGAYEQYF,TGTGCCAGCAGCTTACGGGACTCTGGGGCCTACGAGCAGTACTTC
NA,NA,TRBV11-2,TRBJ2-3,CASSLRLLTDTQYF,TGTGCCAGCAGCTTACGTCTTCTCACAGATACGCAGTATTTT
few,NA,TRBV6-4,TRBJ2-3,CASSAQRGADTQYF,TGTGCCAGCAGCGCCCAGAGAGGGGCAGATACGCAGTATTTT
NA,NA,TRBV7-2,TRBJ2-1,CASSDYRRYNEQFF,TGTGCCAGCAGCGATTACAGGAGATACAATGAGCAGTTCTTC
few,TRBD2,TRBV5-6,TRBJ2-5,CASRYGLAGVQETQYF,TGTGCCAGCAGATACGGACTAGCGGGAGTCCAAGAGACCCAGTACTTC
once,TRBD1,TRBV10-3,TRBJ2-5,CAIRATGGWGESYEEYF,TGTGCCATCAGAGCGACAGGGGGCTGGGGGGAATCCTATGAGGAGTACTTC
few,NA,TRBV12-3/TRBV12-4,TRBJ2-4,CASSSAPQQEQYF,TGTGCCAGCAGCTCAGCCCCCCAGCAGGAGCAGTACTTC
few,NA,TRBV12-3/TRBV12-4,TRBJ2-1,CASSPDSPEYNEQFF,TGTGCCAGCAGTCCGGACTCTCCGGAGTACAATGAGCAGTTCTTC
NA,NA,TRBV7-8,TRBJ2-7,CASSLAYMGELGYEQYF,TGTGCCAGCAGCTTAGCCTACATGGGAGAGTTGGGCTACGAGCAGTACTTC
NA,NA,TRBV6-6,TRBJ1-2,CASLVSGEAYGYTF,TGTGCCAGCTTAGTCTCAGGAGAGGCCTATGGCTACACCTTC
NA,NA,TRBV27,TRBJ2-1,CASSLGLPHNEQFF,TGTGCCAGCAGTTTAGGACTCCCCCACAATGAGCAGTTCTTC
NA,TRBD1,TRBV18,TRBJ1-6,CASSPGTGGINSPLHF,TGTGCCAGCTCACCTGGGACAGGGGGGATTAATTCACCCCTCCACTTT
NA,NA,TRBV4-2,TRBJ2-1,CASSQVREQGINEQFF,TGTGCCAGCAGCCAAGTAAGAGAACAGGGAATTAATGAGCAGTTCTTC
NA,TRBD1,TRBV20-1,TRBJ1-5,CSASLGQTDQPQHF,TGCAGTGCTAGCCTGGGACAGACCGATCAGCCCCAGCATTTT
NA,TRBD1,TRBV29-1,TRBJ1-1,CSVRDRGNTEAFF,TGCAGCGTTCGGGACAGGGGGAACACTGAAGCTTTCTTT
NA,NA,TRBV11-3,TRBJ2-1,CASSGGINNEQFF,TGTGCCAGCAGCGGTGGTATTAACAATGAGCAGTTCTTC
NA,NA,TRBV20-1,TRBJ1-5,CSAPFPGHQPQHF,TGCAGTGCCCCTTTCCCGGGGCATCAGCCCCAGCATTTT
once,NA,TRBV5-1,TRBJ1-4,CASSKKSFNEKLFF,TGCGCCAGCAGCAAGAAGTCCTTCAATGAAAAACTGTTTTTT
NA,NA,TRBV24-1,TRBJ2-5,CATGGVGETQYF,TGTGCCACCGGGGGTGTTGGGGAGACCCAGTACTTC
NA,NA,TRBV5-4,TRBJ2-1,CASSLGQQETQFF,TGTGCCAGCAGCTTGGGACAGCAAGAGACCCAGTTCTTC
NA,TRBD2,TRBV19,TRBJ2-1,CASSNLAGEQFF,TGTGCCAGTAGTAACCTAGCGGGAGAGCAGTTCTTC
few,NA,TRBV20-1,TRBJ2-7,CSASSLFGQLTYEQYF,TGCAGTGCTAGTTCACTCTTCGGACAGCTTACCTACGAGCAGTACTTC
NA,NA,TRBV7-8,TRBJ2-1,CASSWESPERFF,TGTGCCAGCAGCTGGGAAAGCCCTGAGCGGTTCTTC
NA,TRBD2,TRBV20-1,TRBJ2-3,CSAPSGRQADTQYF,TGCAGTGCTCCTAGCGGGAGGCAGGCAGATACGCAGTATTTT